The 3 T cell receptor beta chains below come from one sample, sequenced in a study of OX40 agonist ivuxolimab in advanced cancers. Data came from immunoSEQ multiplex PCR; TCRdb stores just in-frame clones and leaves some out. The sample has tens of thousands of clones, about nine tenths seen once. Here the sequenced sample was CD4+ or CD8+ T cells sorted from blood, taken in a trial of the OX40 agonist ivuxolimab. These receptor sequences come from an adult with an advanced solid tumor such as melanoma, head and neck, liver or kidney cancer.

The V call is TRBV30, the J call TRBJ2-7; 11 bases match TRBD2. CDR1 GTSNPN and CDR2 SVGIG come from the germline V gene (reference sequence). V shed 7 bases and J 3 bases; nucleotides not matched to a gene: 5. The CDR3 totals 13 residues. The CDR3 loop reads CAYLAGGIYEQYF. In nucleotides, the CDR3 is TGTGCCTATTTAGCGGGAGGGATCTACGAGCAGTACTTC. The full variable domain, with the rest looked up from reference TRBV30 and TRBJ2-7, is SQTIHQWPATLVQPVGSPLSLECTVEGTSNPNLYWYRQAAGRGLQLLFYSVGIGQISSEVPQNLSASRPQDRQFILSSKKLLLSDSGFYLCAYLAGGIYEQYFGPGTRLTVT.

The DNA for the CDR3 is TGTGCCAGTAGTTCGGAGGGACGTCCACTCTATGGCTACACCTTC. Its translation: CASSSEGRPLYGYTF. The chain employs TRBV19 and TRBJ1-2; possible D gene TRBD1, 5 bases. V was cut by 5 bases and J by 4 bases, with 17 bases left in between. Germline loops: CDR1 LNHDA, CDR2 SQIVND (reference sequence). The length of the CDR3 is 15 residues.

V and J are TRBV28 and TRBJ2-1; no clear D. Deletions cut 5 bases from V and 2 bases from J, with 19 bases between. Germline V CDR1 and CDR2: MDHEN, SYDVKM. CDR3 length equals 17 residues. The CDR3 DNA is TGTGCCAGCAGTACCATCTCCTGGGAATTCACCTACAATGAGCAGTTCTTC. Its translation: CASSTISWEFTYNEQFF.